Reported below is one TCR beta chain. Original analysis: There were no quality scores in the junction-only immunoSEQ sequences, so filtering differed. Produced via immunoSEQ multiplex PCR; TCRdb's table is partial and in-frame only. The DNA was the basis for D and trimming; V, J and clone size are from that table. This table holds hundreds of thousands of clones, about 95% found once. CD45RO negativity and positive selection for CCR7 defined naive CD8 cells, a population that excluded terminally differentiated effector memory CD45RA+ cells. Each of the donors was a healthy adult who was HIV-negative and had not had a recent acute infection or vaccination. Germline loops: CDR1 SEHNR, CDR2 FQNEAQ (reference sequence). The CDR3 length is 15 residues. The V end lost 5 bases, the J end lost 3 bases, and 17 bases lay between the germline ends. This sample is part of a study of shared clonotypes between healthy human individuals.

This TCR derives from a woman in her 30s in good health. Material for sequencing was naive CD8+ T cells sorted from blood. The J gene is TRBJ2-7, the V gene TRBV7-9, with D tentatively TRBD2 (5 bases). The CDR3 nucleotides are TGTGCCAGCAGCCGACACGGTTCGGGGTACTACGAGCAGTACTTC. Residues: CASSRHGSGYYEQYF.